This T cell receptor (beta chain) emerged from a study of a mutant IDH1 vaccine in newly diagnosed glioma. Time point described: baseline, week 1 (first vaccination visit). Treatment here: pre-vaccination baseline after standard-of-care therapy. This CDR3 has 14 amino acids. The germline V and J ends were trimmed by 4 bases and 4 bases, with 11 bases remaining between them. The germline V gene has CDR1 SEHNR and CDR2 FQNEAQ (reference sequence). Generated by immunoSEQ multiplex PCR, the TCRdb table keeps only in-frame clones and is missing some. The data show about 59,000 clones, more than 90% seen once.

The rearrangement uses TRBV7-9 and TRBJ2-1; D uncertain. Sequences were derived from PBMCs, sampled from a glioma patient treated with radiotherapy, temozolomide or both. This sequence was found in a man aged 50 or older with glioma. The CDR3 reads CASSSHGVYNEQFF. Here the CDR3 DNA reads TGTGCCAGCAGCTCTCATGGGGTTTACAATGAGCAGTTCTTC.